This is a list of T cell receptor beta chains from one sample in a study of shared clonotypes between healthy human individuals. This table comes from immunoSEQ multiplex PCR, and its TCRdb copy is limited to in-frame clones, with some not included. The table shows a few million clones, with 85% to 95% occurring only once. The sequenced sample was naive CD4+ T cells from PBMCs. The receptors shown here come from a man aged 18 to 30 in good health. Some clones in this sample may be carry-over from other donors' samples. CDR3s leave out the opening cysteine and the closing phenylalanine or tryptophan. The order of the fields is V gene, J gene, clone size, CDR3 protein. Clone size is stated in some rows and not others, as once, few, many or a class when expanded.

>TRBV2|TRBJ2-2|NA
ASRPGQGNTGELF
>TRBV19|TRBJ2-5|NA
ASSIGLGKSLQETQY
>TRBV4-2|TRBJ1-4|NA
ASSQGVGTNEKLF
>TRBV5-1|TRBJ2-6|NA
ASSWEVSGANVLT
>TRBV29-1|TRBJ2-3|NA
SVRTGGSTDTQY
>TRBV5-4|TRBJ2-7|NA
ASSLGATSSYEQY
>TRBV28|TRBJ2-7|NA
ASSSGGYSYEQY
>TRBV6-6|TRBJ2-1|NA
ASSPYIGRLDNEQF
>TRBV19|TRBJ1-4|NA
ASSINWATNEKLF
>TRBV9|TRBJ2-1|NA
ASSIRGLYNEQF
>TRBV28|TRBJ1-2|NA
ASRLTGQGRDGYT
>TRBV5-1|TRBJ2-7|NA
ASSLDGTSSYEQY
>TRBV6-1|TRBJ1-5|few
ASMSGATGNQPQH
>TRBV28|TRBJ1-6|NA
ASSSTGLNSPLH
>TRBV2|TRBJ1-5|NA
ASSEGNSNQPQH
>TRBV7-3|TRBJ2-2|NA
ASSLKATSGYPGELF
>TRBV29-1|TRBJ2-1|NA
SGMAGGYNEQF
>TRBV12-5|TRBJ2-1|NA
ASAGLAGYNEQF
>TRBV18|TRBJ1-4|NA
ASSSPGLEKLF
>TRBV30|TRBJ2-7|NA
AWADRIGEQY
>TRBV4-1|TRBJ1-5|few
ASSRSPPQH
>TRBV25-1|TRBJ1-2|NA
ASSREGVGYGYT
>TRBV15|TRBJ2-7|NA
ATQRDRTYYEQY
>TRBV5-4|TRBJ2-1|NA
ASSSSGSHEQF
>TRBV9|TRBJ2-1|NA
ASSPEGNPGGQF
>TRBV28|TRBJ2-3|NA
ASSFQGRTSTDTQY
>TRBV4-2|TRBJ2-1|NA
ASSHHQRGYPNEQF
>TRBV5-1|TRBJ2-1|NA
ASGTSGIRSGEQF
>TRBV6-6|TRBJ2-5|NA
ASSSRLGTGQETQY
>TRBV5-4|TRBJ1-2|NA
ASSFIKSLRTGKWIDGYT
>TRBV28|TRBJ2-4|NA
ASSFTPLSPAKNIQY
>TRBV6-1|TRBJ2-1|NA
ASSEGASGRERYNEQF